These 13 T cell receptor beta chains originate from one sample sequenced in a study of blood T cell repertoires in COVID-19. TCRdb's table, derived via immunoSEQ multiplex PCR, lists solely in-frame clones and lacks some. In the table there are 250,000 to 300,000 clones, roughly 86% of which are singletons. The sample taken for sequencing was peripheral blood. These receptors came from a young man with active or convalescent COVID-19.

This clone was detected only a few times. This chain uses TRBV12-5 with TRBJ2-7; no reliable D call. CDR3 length: 16 residues. CDR1 is LGHNT and CDR2 is FRNRAP in the germline V gene. With 0 bases removed from V and 3 bases from J, the gap between germline ends came to 15 bases. CDR3 amino acids: CASGLVQRVCSYEQYF. Written as DNA, the CDR3 is TGTGCTAGTGGTTTGGTTCAAAGAGTATGTAGCTACGAGCAGTACTTC.

This chain connects TRBV11-3 to TRBJ1-3; the D is unclear. The germline CDR1 and CDR2 sequences are SGHNT and YENEEA. The V gene lost 2 bases and the J gene lost 1 base, with 12 bases spanning the gap. This CDR3 is built from 16 residues. DNA of the CDR3: TGTGCCAGCAGCTTAATCGGAACAGATTCTGGAAACACCATATATTTT. Protein: CASSLIGTDSGNTIYF.

The CDR3 protein is CASKRTGENTIYF. The CDR3 DNA reads TGTGCCAGCAAGAGGACAGGGGAAAACACCATATATTTT. The chain is built from TRBV6-5 and TRBJ1-3; 9 nucleotides match TRBD1. The junction had 4 bases not matched to a gene; V was cut back by 7 bases and J by 6 bases. The CDR3 loop spans 13 amino acids. Germline assignment: CDR1 MNHEY and CDR2 SVGAGI.

Ten or more counts support this clone. The chain combines TRBV19 with TRBJ1-5, with D perhaps matching TRBD1 (5 bases). Per the germline V gene, CDR1 is LNHDA and CDR2 is SQIVND (reference sequence). The CDR3 is 14 amino acids. Trimming pared 0 bases from V and 4 bases from J, leaving 7 bases between. The CDR3 DNA sequence: TGTGCCAGTAGTATAGAGGAGGGGAATCAGCCCCAGCATTTT. This gives the protein CASSIEEGNQPQHF.

The V and J genes are TRBV7-2 and TRBJ2-7; TRBD1 aligns across 8 bases. Germline CDR1 SGHTA, CDR2 FQGNSA. The V and J ends lost 3 bases and 3 bases, in that order; junction bases with no gene match: 13. CDR3 length: 17 residues. Here the CDR3 reads CASSFWGLRQGFYEQYF. Here the CDR3 DNA reads TGTGCCAGCAGCTTCTGGGGGTTGAGACAGGGGTTCTACGAGCAGTACTTC.

This clone has only one observation. The V gene is TRBV5-4, the J gene TRBJ2-2; 9 nucleotides agree with TRBD1. Germline trimming cut 4 bases from V and 5 bases from J; bases unmatched to any gene: 6. The CDR3 spans 15 residues. Germline V lookup: CDR1 SGHNT, CDR2 YYREEE (reference sequence). CDR3: CASSKDRGGTGELFF. For the CDR3, the DNA is TGTGCCAGCAGCAAGGACAGGGGCGGAACCGGGGAGCTGTTTTTT.

This clone was counted a few times. This chain connects TRBV18 to TRBJ2-2, with D tentatively TRBD1 (6 bases). Trimming took 3 bases from V and 6 from J, leaving 11 bases between them. This CDR3 spans 14 amino acids. Looked up from germline, CDR1 is KGHSH and CDR2 is LQKENI. The CDR3 loop is CASSPNNRAGELFF. The DNA for the CDR3 is TGTGCCAGCTCACCTAACAACAGGGCCGGGGAGCTGTTTTTT.

This clone was recorded once. This sequence joins TRBV5-1 and TRBJ2-5, with a tentative D call TRBD2 (6 bases). CDR3 length equals 17 residues. The V end lost 4 bases, the J end lost 2 bases, and 21 bases lay between the germline ends. Germline CDR1 is SGHRS and CDR2 is YFSETQ. In DNA, the CDR3 is TGCGCCAGCAGCCCGGGACTCCACGTGGGCCCTCAAGAGACCCAGTACTTC. This codes for CASSPGLHVGPQETQYF.

CDR3 sequence (DNA): TGTGCCAGCAAAGACAACGCGAACACCGGGGAGCTGTTTTTT. Protein sequence: CASKDNANTGELFF. The rearrangement uses TRBV6-5 and TRBJ2-2; D not certain. Trimming shortened V by 7 bases and J by 0 bases, and 9 bases separated the two germline ends. CDR1 is MNHEY, CDR2 SVGAGI, per germline. The CDR3 contains 14 residues.

The V and J genes are TRBV2 and TRBJ2-5; D call uncertain. Germline CDR1 and CDR2: SNHLY and FYNNEI. V lost 3 bases, J lost 4 bases, and 3 bases lay in between. The CDR3 contains 11 residues. The CDR3 DNA follows: TGTGCCAGCAGTGAGAGAGAGACCCAGTACTTC. Translating gives CASSERETQYF.

The chain combines TRBV2 with TRBJ1-1; D unclear. Germline CDR1 and CDR2: SNHLY and FYNNEI. V was clipped by 3 bases and J by 1 base, with 6 bases between them. The CDR3 extends over 13 amino acids. CDR3 loop: CASSDPRNTEAFF. CDR3 sequence (DNA): TGTGCCAGCAGTGACCCGAGGAACACTGAAGCTTTCTTT.

The gene calls are TRBV9 and TRBJ1-1; the D gene is possibly TRBD1 (5 bases). Germline V gives CDR1 SGDLS, CDR2 YYNGEE. There are 17 residues in the CDR3. V shed 2 bases and J shed 3 bases, with 20 bases lying between them. The CDR3 loop reads CASSVGGWVSLDTEAFF. The CDR3 DNA is TGTGCCAGCAGCGTGGGGGGTTGGGTTAGTTTGGACACTGAAGCTTTCTTT. The complete variable domain, with remaining parts taken from reference TRBV9 and TRBJ1-1, reads DSGVTQTPKHLITATGQRVTLRCSPRSGDLSVYWYQQSLDQGLQFLIQYYNGEERAKGNILERFSAQQFPDLHSELNLSSLELGDSALYFCASSVGGWVSLDTEAFFGQGTRLTVV.

This clone was found once. The chain has TRBV6-5 and TRBJ2-1, with TRBD2 matching over 7 bases. The CDR3 consists of 13 residues. With V trimmed by 4 bases and J by 4 bases, 1 base remained unmatched. CDR1 and CDR2 (germline): MNHEY, SVGAGI. The CDR3 nucleotides read TGTGCCAGCAGTTTACTAGCGTACAATGAGCAGTTCTTC. It encodes CASSLLAYNEQFF.